These 27 T cell receptor beta chains share one sample of origin, sequenced in a study of CD8 T cells in Susac syndrome. It was with random hexamers that roughly 0.5 to 1 ug RNA was reverse transcribed. From the immunoSEQ multiplex PCR reads, TCRdb called clonotypes with MiXCR, one entry per CDR3 protein. Of some 150,000 distinct CDR3 sequences in the sample, about 94% were seen once. Sequencing input: CD4+ T cells from PBMCs. Receptor source: a human donor with Susac syndrome.

J is TRBJ2-1 and V is TRBV7-9; D gene ambiguous. The V end lost 5 bases, the J end lost 10 bases, and 12 bases lay between the germline ends. The CDR3 sequence is 12 residues long. CDR1 is SEHNR, CDR2 FQNEAQ, per germline (reference sequence). The DNA for the CDR3 is TGTGCCAGCAGCACCGCCGGGCGAGAGCAGTTCTTC. Protein product: CASSTAGREQFF. Variable domain in full (rest from reference TRBV7-9 and TRBJ2-1): DTGVSQNPRHKITKRGQNVTFRCDPISEHNRLYWYRQTLGQGPEFLTYFQNEAQLEKSRLLSDRFSAERPKGSFSTLEIQRTEQGDSAMYLCASSTAGREQFFGPGTRLTVL.

The chain recombines TRBV7-3 with TRBJ1-1; TRBD1 is a possible D gene (5 bases). The CDR3 is made up of 16 amino acids. With 5 bases removed from V and 1 base from J, the gap between germline ends came to 17 bases. The V gene's germline CDR1 is SGHTA and CDR2 FQGTGA. CDR3 sequence (DNA): TGTGCCAGCAGCCCACTGGGGGGTCCCTCGAACACTGAAGCTTTCTTT. Residues: CASSPLGGPSNTEAFF.

The genes are TRBV14 and TRBJ2-3; maybe TRBD2 (6 bases). The CDR3 totals 13 residues. Deletions cut 4 bases from V and 6 bases from J, with 11 bases between. CDR1 is SGHDN, CDR2 FVKESK, per germline. The CDR3 nucleotides are TGTGCCAGCAGCCGCCGGACTAAGGATACGCAGTATTTT. Its protein product is CASSRRTKDTQYF. The variable domain in full, with the rest retrieved from reference TRBV14 and TRBJ2-3, is EAGVTQFPSHSVIEKGQTVTLRCDPISGHDNLYWYRRVMGKEIKFLLHFVKESKQDESGMPNNRFLAERTGGTYSTLKVQPAELEDSGVYFCASSRRTKDTQYFGPGTRLTVL.

The rearrangement links TRBV28 to TRBJ2-3, with TRBD1 as a possible D gene (5 bases). Trimming shortened V by 5 bases and J by 4 bases, and 19 bases separated the two germline ends. This CDR3 has 16 residues. Per germline, CDR1 MDHEN and CDR2 SYDVKM. The CDR3, as DNA: TGTGCCAGCAGTCCACACTCCCTAACAGGCCCAGATACGCAGTATTTT. Protein product: CASSPHSLTGPDTQYF.

The genes are TRBV25-1 and TRBJ1-2, with 7 positions matching TRBD1. The CDR3 totals 11 residues. With V trimmed by 11 bases and J by 6 bases, 6 bases remained unmatched. In germline, CDR1 is MGHDK, CDR2 SYGVNS. CDR3 DNA sequence: TGTGCCGTCCTCCAGGGGGATGGCTACACCTTC. Translated: CAVLQGDGYTF.

The chain has TRBV15 and TRBJ2-3, with 9 bases fitting TRBD1. Trimming took 0 bases from V and 9 from J; bases not matched to a gene: 16. CDR3 length: 18 residues. Germline CDR1 reads LNHNV; CDR2 reads YYDKDF (reference sequence). The chain's CDR3 is CATSRDRTGAANLGTQYF. The CDR3 DNA reads TGTGCCACCAGCAGAGACCGGACAGGGGCCGCGAACCTAGGGACGCAGTATTTT. Full variable domain (remainder filled in from reference TRBV15 and TRBJ2-3): DAMVIQNPRYQVTQFGKPVTLSCSQTLNHNVMYWYQQKSSQAPKLLFHYYDKDFNNEADTPDNFQSRRPNTSFCFLDIRSPGLGDTAMYLCATSRDRTGAANLGTQYFGPGTRLTVL.

The chain joins TRBV7-3 to TRBJ2-1; 7 bases align to TRBD2. The CDR3 covers 16 residues. Germline values: CDR1 SGHTA, CDR2 FQGTGA. The V and J ends lost 4 bases and 8 bases, in that order; junction bases with no gene match: 14. The CDR3 bases are TGTGCCAGCAGCTCCCAGGGCGGGAGACCCCTCGATGAGCAGTTCTTC. Translating it yields CASSSQGGRPLDEQFF.

The genes are TRBV20-1 and TRBJ2-3, with 11 bases matching TRBD1. The V and J ends lost 1 base and 2 bases, in that order; junction bases with no gene match: 8. Per germline, CDR1 DFQATT and CDR2 SNEGSKA (reference sequence). The CDR3 runs 17 residues. CDR3 in amino acids: CSARGTGGEFVTDTQYF. The CDR3 bases are TGCAGTGCTAGAGGGACAGGGGGCGAGTTTGTCACAGATACGCAGTATTTT.

The V and J genes are TRBV6-6 and TRBJ2-4; maybe TRBD2 (5 bases). Germline lookup yields CDR1 MNHNY and CDR2 SVGAGI (reference sequence). CDR3 length equals 16 residues. Trimming left V 5 bases short and J 1 base short, with 15 bases between. The CDR3 coding sequence is TGTGCCAGCAGTCCAGACTACTCGCCGGCCAAAAACATTCAGTACTTC. Translated, it gives CASSPDYSPAKNIQYF.

The V call is TRBV29-1, the J call TRBJ2-5; 11 nucleotides agree with TRBD2. The ends lost 6 bases at V and 0 bases at J; junction bases unmatched: 6. CDR3 length: 15 amino acids. Germline loops: CDR1 SQVTM, CDR2 ANQGSEA. Here the CDR3 reads CSVGSGLADQETQYF. The DNA for the CDR3 is TGCAGCGTGGGGTCGGGACTAGCGGACCAAGAGACCCAGTACTTC.

The chain is built from TRBV12-3 or TRBV12-4 and TRBJ1-3; 9 bases fit TRBD1. The CDR3 extends over 16 amino acids. Trimming at V came to 5 bases and at J to 4 bases, leaving 9 bases not matched to a gene. CDR3: CASSPLRDRAGNTIYF. Written as DNA, the CDR3 is TGTGCCAGCAGTCCCCTTCGGGACAGGGCCGGAAACACCATATATTTT.

This chain joins TRBV6-2 or TRBV6-3 and TRBJ1-5; TRBD1 matches at 8 bases. This CDR3 is built from 17 residues. Germline CDR1 MNHEY, CDR2 SVGEGT. V trimming: 6 bases; J trimming: 4 bases; junction bases outside the gene matches: 14. The DNA of the CDR3 is TGTGCCAGCAGCCCCCCTAATACAGGGGGGAAGAATCAGCCCCAGCATTTT. Translated, it gives CASSPPNTGGKNQPQHF.

This rearrangement joins TRBV20-1 to TRBJ1-1; 9 nucleotides align to TRBD1. V shed 5 bases and J 1 base; nucleotides not matched to a gene: 11. The V gene's germline CDR1 is DFQATT and CDR2 SNEGSKA (reference sequence). The CDR3 spans 16 residues. CDR3: CSAPRSPGQGNTEAFF. The CDR3 nucleotides are TGCAGTGCTCCTAGATCACCGGGACAGGGGAACACTGAAGCTTTCTTT.

The genes are TRBV20-1 and TRBJ2-1; no clear D. V lost 0 bases and J 9 bases, leaving 18 bases between the germline ends. The CDR3 contains 15 residues. Germline values: CDR1 DFQATT, CDR2 SNEGSKA (reference sequence). The CDR3 DNA reads as TGCAGTGCTAGAGAGGCTGTCGGTGGATTTAGTGAGCAGTTCTTC. It encodes CSAREAVGGFSEQFF.

The chain has TRBV5-1 and TRBJ1-1; D ambiguous. The germline gives CDR1 SGHRS, CDR2 YFSETQ. The CDR3 spans 14 residues. Deletions cut 3 bases from V and 3 bases from J, with 12 bases between. CDR3 in DNA: TGCGCCAGCAGCTGGGTGGGGTCGGACACTGAAGCTTTCTTT. This translates into CASSWVGSDTEAFF.

V usage is TRBV9 and J usage is TRBJ2-7; 7 nucleotides agree with TRBD1. The CDR3 is 12 amino acids. With 3 bases clipped from V and 8 bases from J, the junction kept 5 bases outside the gene matches. Germline V gives CDR1 SGDLS, CDR2 YYNGEE. CDR3 DNA: TGTGCCAGCAGCGGACAGGGTAGAAAGCAGTACTTC. Translated: CASSGQGRKQYF.

The chain couples TRBV20-1 to TRBJ2-1, with 8 bases that match TRBD2. CDR3 length: 14 residues. V dropped 1 base and J dropped 4; count of bases not matched to a gene: 3. Germline loops: CDR1 DFQATT, CDR2 SNEGSKA (reference sequence). CDR3 sequence: CSARAQRGYNEQFF. For the CDR3, the DNA is TGCAGTGCTAGAGCCCAGCGGGGGTACAATGAGCAGTTCTTC.

This clonotype has only one observation. V and J are TRBV7-9 and TRBJ1-1; 8 bases are a match to TRBD1. Germline V lookup: CDR1 SEHNR, CDR2 FQNEAQ (reference sequence). The CDR3 is 13 residues long. The J segment lost 6 bases and the V segment lost 5 bases, leaving 5 bases of the junction unmatched. Written as DNA, the CDR3 is TGTGCCAGCAGCAACAAGGACAGGGCTGAAGCTTTCTTT. This translates into CASSNKDRAEAFF.

The gene calls are TRBV7-9 and TRBJ2-5, with D possibly being TRBD1 or TRBD2 (5 bases each). The CDR3 loop spans 15 amino acids. Trimming left V 5 bases short and J 5 bases short, with 18 bases between. The germline V gene has CDR1 SEHNR and CDR2 FQNEAQ (reference sequence). CDR3 nucleotide sequence: TGTGCCAGCAGCCGTCCGGGACGAGGGAAGGAGACCCAGTACTTC. It codes for CASSRPGRGKETQYF.

The chain is built from TRBV29-1 and TRBJ2-1; 9 nucleotides match TRBD2. V shed 4 bases, J shed 9 bases, and the junction held 10 bases outside the gene matches. The CDR3 loop spans 14 amino acids. Germline-derived CDR1 and CDR2 are SQVTM and ANQGSEA. CDR3 DNA sequence: TGCAGCGTTGCAACGTTTCTAGCGGGGACTGAGCAGTTCTTC. Protein product: CSVATFLAGTEQFF.

CDR3 nucleotides: TGCAGTGCTAGAGAGAGGACAGGGTTAAATGCCAGTTATGGCTACACCTTC. This gives the protein CSARERTGLNASYGYTF. The chain recombines TRBV20-1 with TRBJ1-2; 8 bases match TRBD1. The CDR3 runs to 17 residues. Trimming at V came to 0 bases and at J to 5 bases, leaving 14 bases not matched to a gene. Looked up from germline, CDR1 is DFQATT and CDR2 is SNEGSKA (reference sequence).

CDR3 in amino acids: CASSHGQVDGYTF. The DNA for the CDR3 is TGTGCCAGCAGCCACGGACAGGTCGATGGCTACACCTTC. The J gene is TRBJ1-2, the V gene TRBV7-2; 7 bases are shared with TRBD1. CDR1 SGHTA and CDR2 FQGNSA come from the germline V gene. The CDR3 consists of 13 residues. The ends lost 5 bases at V and 6 bases at J; junction bases unmatched: 6.

This chain links TRBV12-3 or TRBV12-4 with TRBJ2-2, with 8 bases matching TRBD1. Trimming cost V 5 bases and J 1 base; bases outside gene matches: 9. The CDR3 is 17 amino acids. Here the CDR3 reads CASSTAGGWGNTGELFF. CDR3 nucleotide sequence: TGTGCCAGCAGTACGGCAGGGGGCTGGGGGAACACCGGGGAGCTGTTTTTT.

The gene calls are TRBV9 and TRBJ2-7; the D is unclear. V was trimmed by 4 bases and J by 1 base, leaving 12 bases between them. The CDR3 is 14 residues long. Germline loops: CDR1 SGDLS, CDR2 YYNGEE. For the CDR3, the DNA is TGTGCCAGCAGCCCACGTAGACTTTCCTACGAGCAGTACTTC. It translates to CASSPRRLSYEQYF. Full variable domain (remainder filled in from reference TRBV9 and TRBJ2-7): DSGVTQTPKHLITATGQRVTLRCSPRSGDLSVYWYQQSLDQGLQFLIQYYNGEERAKGNILERFSAQQFPDLHSELNLSSLELGDSALYFCASSPRRLSYEQYFGPGTRLTVT.

The V gene is TRBV5-6, the J gene TRBJ2-7; 8 nucleotides agree with TRBD2. This CDR3 has 14 residues. J gave up 4 bases and V 5 bases, and 8 bases lay outside the gene matches. Germline values: CDR1 SGHDT, CDR2 YYEEEE. This chain's CDR3 is CASRISGSVYEQYF. The CDR3, as DNA: TGTGCCAGCAGGATCAGCGGGAGTGTATACGAGCAGTACTTC.

The rearrangement links TRBV19 to TRBJ1-6; unclear D gene. Germline CDR1 LNHDA, CDR2 SQIVND (reference sequence). This CDR3 region has 15 residues. Trimming removed 3 bases at V and 6 bases at J, with 12 bases between. CDR3 sequence: CASSMRRGGNSPLHF. The CDR3 nucleotides are TGTGCCAGTAGTATGCGCCGGGGAGGTAATTCACCCCTCCACTTT.

This clonotype was observed once. The CDR3 here is CASFSRVPGELFF. In DNA form, the CDR3 reads TGTGCCAGCTTCTCCAGAGTCCCCGGGGAGCTGTTTTTT. The V gene is TRBV28, the J gene TRBJ2-2; D remains unclear. The CDR3 is 13 residues long. Trimming stripped 8 bases from V and 6 bases from J, with 13 bases between. The V gene's germline CDR1 is MDHEN and CDR2 SYDVKM. Full variable domain (outside the CDR3, taken from reference TRBV28 and TRBJ2-2): DVKVTQSSRYLVKRTGEKVFLECVQDMDHENMFWYRQDPGLGLRLIYFSYDVKMKEKGDIPEGYSVSREKKERFSLILESASTNQTSMYLCASFSRVPGELFFGEGSRLTVL.